The 5 T cell receptor beta chains in this list originate from one sample, sequenced in a study of shared clonotypes between healthy human individuals. Sequenced by immunoSEQ multiplex PCR; TCRdb stores in-frame clones only, minus some. The top ten hold 0.89% of the sample, which has about 1.1 million clones, roughly 77% seen once. Input material: memory CD4+ T cells from PBMCs. Specified subset: CD45RA-negative fraction. Every receptor here comes from a man between 18 and 35 years old in good health. Some clones in this sample may be carry-over from other donors' samples.

The genes are TRBV5-4 and TRBJ2-5; D is unclear. The germline V and J ends were trimmed by 0 bases and 5 bases, with 11 bases remaining between them. Per the germline V gene, CDR1 is SGHNT and CDR2 is YYREEE (reference sequence). The CDR3 extends over 14 amino acids. CDR3 in DNA: TGTGCCAGCAGCTTGGAATCTGGAAGGGAGACCCAGTACTTC. Translating gives CASSLESGRETQYF.

This clone was found many times. The rearrangement uses TRBV4-2 and TRBJ1-5; 7 bases match TRBD1. Germline V gene data show CDR1 as LGHNA and CDR2 as YNFKEQ. CDR3 length: 17 amino acids. V lost 2 bases, J lost 5 bases, and 12 bases stayed unmatched. The CDR3, as DNA: TGTGCCAGCAGCCAACATACATCCGGGACAGAAGATCAGCCCCAGCATTTT. Protein product: CASSQHTSGTEDQPQHF.

The V call is TRBV18, the J call TRBJ2-7, with TRBD2 identical over 10 bases. The germline V gene encodes CDR1 KGHSH and CDR2 LQKENI. The CDR3 runs to 13 residues. The junction had 3 bases not matched to a gene; V was cut back by 4 bases and J by 6 bases. CDR3 residues: CASSRPSGSEQYF. CDR3 coding DNA: TGTGCCAGCTCACGCCCTAGCGGGAGCGAGCAGTACTTC. The whole variable domain, remainder taken from reference TRBV18 and TRBJ2-7, is NAGVMQNPRHLVRRRGQEARLRCSPMKGHSHVYWYRQLPEEGLKFMVYLQKENIIDESGMPKERFSAEFPKEGPSILRIQQVVRGDSAAYFCASSRPSGSEQYFGPGTRLTVT.

This chain links TRBV28 with TRBJ1-5, with D tentatively TRBD1 (6 bases). The CDR3 length is 14 residues. Germline loops: CDR1 MDHEN, CDR2 SYDVKM. V was pared by 6 bases and J by 2 bases, with 11 bases between. CDR3 in DNA: TGTGCCAGCAGACGAAGACAGGGCAATCAGCCCCAGCATTTT. It is translated as CASRRRQGNQPQHF. Looking up the rest from reference TRBV28 and TRBJ1-5 gives the full variable domain: DVKVTQSSRYLVKRTGEKVFLECVQDMDHENMFWYRQDPGLGLRLIYFSYDVKMKEKGDIPEGYSVSREKKERFSLILESASTNQTSMYLCASRRRQGNQPQHFGDGTRLSIL.

V gene TRBV18 combines with J gene TRBJ2-2; D possibly corresponds to TRBD1 (9 bases). The germline V gene encodes CDR1 KGHSH and CDR2 LQKENI. The V and J ends lost 7 bases and 1 base respectively, with 16 bases between them. The CDR3 extends over 16 amino acids. CDR3: CASLAGQGLNTGELFF. The CDR3 DNA is TGTGCCAGCTTAGCGGGACAGGGCCTGAACACCGGGGAGCTGTTTTTT.